The 13 T cell receptor beta chains given below trace back to one sample, sequenced in a study of Graves' ophthalmopathy and Graves' hyperthyroidism. RNA transcripts provided the template for amplifying TCR beta CDR3 regions. The workflow started with a first-round RT-PCR run with HTBI primers and then moved on to a second-round multiplex PCR. One entry per CDR3 protein results from TCRdb running MiXCR on the multiplex PCR reads. The repertoire includes some 750,000 distinct CDR3 sequences, roughly 40% of them detected once, and approximately 46% sits in the top ten. Sequencing input: peripheral blood. The source is an adult man with Graves' ophthalmopathy.

The chain joins TRBV7-2 to TRBJ2-5; TRBD1 matches at 7 bases. The junction had 11 bases not matched to a gene; V was cut back by 5 bases and J by 5 bases. The germline V gene encodes CDR1 SGHTA and CDR2 FQGNSA. The length of the CDR3 is 15 residues. The CDR3 reads CASSQDEGGRETQYF. CDR3 coding DNA: TGTGCCAGCAGCCAAGATGAAGGGGGCCGGGAGACCCAGTACTTC.

The chain has TRBV20-1 and TRBJ2-7; 7 bases fit TRBD1. Germline V gives CDR1 DFQATT, CDR2 SNEGSKA (reference sequence). V trimming: 4 bases; J trimming: 2 bases; junction bases outside the gene matches: 8. The CDR3 sequence is 14 residues long. The CDR3 bases are TGCAGTGCTAATAAATGGGACAGCCCCTACGAGCAGTACTTC. This sequence encodes CSANKWDSPYEQYF.

This chain joins TRBV11-2 and TRBJ2-7; D gene ambiguous. V was trimmed by 7 bases and J by 1 base, leaving 11 bases between them. This CDR3 has 13 amino acids. Germline CDR1 and CDR2: SGHAT and FQNNGV. DNA for the CDR3: TGTGCCAGCACGCTCCCGGTTTCCTACGAGCAGTACTTC. The encoded protein is CASTLPVSYEQYF.

This chain connects TRBV2 to TRBJ1-2, with D maybe TRBD1 (6 bases). Trimming stripped 0 bases from V and 8 bases from J, with 13 bases between. The CDR3 length is 14 residues. Looked up from germline, CDR1 is SNHLY and CDR2 is FYNNEI. CDR3 sequence reads: CASSEALLRGGYTF. The CDR3 DNA is TGTGCCAGCAGTGAAGCGCTTCTCAGGGGAGGCTACACCTTC. The entire variable domain, with the rest obtained from reference TRBV2 and TRBJ1-2, is as follows: EPEVTQTPSHQVTQMGQEVILRCVPISNHLYFYWYRQILGQKVEFLVSFYNNEISEKSEIFDDQFSVERPDGSNFTLKIRSTKLEDSAMYFCASSEALLRGGYTFGSGTRLTVV.

This clonotype came up a few times. The chain joins TRBV19 to TRBJ2-7; 10 bases agree with TRBD2. Germline V CDR1 and CDR2: LNHDA, SQIVND (reference sequence). Trimming cost V 9 bases and J 3 bases; bases outside gene matches: 11. The CDR3 runs to 15 residues. CDR3 DNA sequence: TGTGCCAGCAGCCATGAGCGGGAGGGTCGCTACGAGCAGTACTTC. It translates to CASSHEREGRYEQYF. Supplemented by reference TRBV19 and TRBJ2-7, the full variable domain reads DGGITQSPKYLFRKEGQNVTLSCEQNLNHDAMYWYRQDPGQGLRLIYYSQIVNDFQKGDIAEGYSVSREKKESFPLTVTSAQKNPTAFYLCASSHEREGRYEQYFGPGTRLTVT.

This sequence joins TRBV12-3 or TRBV12-4 and TRBJ2-5; D gene ambiguous. This CDR3 has 12 amino acids. The ends were cut back, 5 bases at V and 5 bases at J, with 9 bases in the middle. CDR3 DNA sequence: TGTGCCAGCAGTCAGATGGGGGAGACCCAGTACTTC. Translated, it gives CASSQMGETQYF.

In the case of this clonotype: A much more abundant neighbour one base away suggests this may be a read error. The J gene is TRBJ2-7, the V gene TRBV29-1, with 7 bases matching TRBD2. This CDR3 is built from 13 residues. The germline V gene has CDR1 SQVTM and CDR2 ANQGSEA. This CDR3 reads CSVEQGRDYERYF. CDR3 DNA sequence: TGCAGCGTTGAACAGGGAAGGGACTACGAGCGGTACTTC.

This clonotype came up a few times. This sequence may be a read error, since a much larger clone differs from it by one base. Here the CDR3 DNA reads TGTGCCAGGACCGGACAGAGGGTTGTGAACACTGAAGCTTTCTTT. It specifies CARTGQRVVNTEAFF. This chain uses TRBV2 with TRBJ1-1; the D gene is possibly TRBD1 (6 bases). V lost 9 bases and J lost 0, with 17 bases in between. The germline CDR1 and CDR2 sequences are SNHLY and FYNNEI. The CDR3 is 15 amino acids.

The J gene is TRBJ1-6, the V gene TRBV10-3, with TRBD1 matching over 7 bases. Germline V gene lookup returns CDR1 ENHRY and CDR2 SYGVKD. The CDR3 totals 18 residues. Trimming at V came to 10 bases and at J to 0 bases, leaving 15 bases not matched to a gene. CDR3 region: CASRLQGRWASYNSPLHF. CDR3 DNA: TGTGCCAGCAGACTACAGGGGAGATGGGCCTCCTATAATTCACCCCTCCACTTT.

As concerns this clonotype: Mismatch with germline at one junction end may stem from a read error. The chain is built from TRBV7-8 and TRBJ2-5, with 8 positions matching TRBD2. The CDR3 sequence is 16 residues long. CDR1 SGHVS and CDR2 FQNEAQ come from the germline V gene. DNA of the CDR3: TGCGCCAGCAGCCAAACCCCCGGGACTAGTATTCGGGCCCAGTACTTC. It specifies CASSQTPGTSIRAQYF.

This sequence joins TRBV7-9 and TRBJ2-7; TRBD2 might be the D (6 bases). The CDR3 is made up of 16 amino acids. V was trimmed by 5 bases and J by 0 bases, leaving 17 bases between them. Germline lookup yields CDR1 SEHNR and CDR2 FQNEAQ (reference sequence). CDR3 amino acids: CASSDGPGLNSYEQYV. The DNA for the CDR3 is TGTGCCAGCAGCGACGGCCCGGGACTGAACTCCTACGAGCAGTACGTC.

This clonotype appeared a few times. Germline and junction disagree at one end, which may indicate a read error. This chain uses TRBV5-1 with TRBJ1-4; 7 nucleotides agree with TRBD1. Germline CDR1 reads SGHRS; CDR2 reads YFSETQ. The length of the CDR3 is 14 residues. The CDR3 loop is CASSLGQTNEKLFF. CDR3 nucleotide sequence: TGTGCCAGCAGTTTGGGACAGACTAATGAAAAACTGTTTTTT.

V is TRBV25-1 and J is TRBJ2-5; TRBD2 matches at 13 bases. V was clipped by 5 bases and J by 4 bases; unmatched bases: 10. The germline CDR1 and CDR2 sequences are MGHDK and SYGVNS. This CDR3 contains 17 residues. In nucleotides, the CDR3 is TGTGCCAGCAGTTTTTGGACTAGCGGGAGTATTGGAGAGACCCAGTACTTC. This sequence encodes CASSFWTSGSIGETQYF.